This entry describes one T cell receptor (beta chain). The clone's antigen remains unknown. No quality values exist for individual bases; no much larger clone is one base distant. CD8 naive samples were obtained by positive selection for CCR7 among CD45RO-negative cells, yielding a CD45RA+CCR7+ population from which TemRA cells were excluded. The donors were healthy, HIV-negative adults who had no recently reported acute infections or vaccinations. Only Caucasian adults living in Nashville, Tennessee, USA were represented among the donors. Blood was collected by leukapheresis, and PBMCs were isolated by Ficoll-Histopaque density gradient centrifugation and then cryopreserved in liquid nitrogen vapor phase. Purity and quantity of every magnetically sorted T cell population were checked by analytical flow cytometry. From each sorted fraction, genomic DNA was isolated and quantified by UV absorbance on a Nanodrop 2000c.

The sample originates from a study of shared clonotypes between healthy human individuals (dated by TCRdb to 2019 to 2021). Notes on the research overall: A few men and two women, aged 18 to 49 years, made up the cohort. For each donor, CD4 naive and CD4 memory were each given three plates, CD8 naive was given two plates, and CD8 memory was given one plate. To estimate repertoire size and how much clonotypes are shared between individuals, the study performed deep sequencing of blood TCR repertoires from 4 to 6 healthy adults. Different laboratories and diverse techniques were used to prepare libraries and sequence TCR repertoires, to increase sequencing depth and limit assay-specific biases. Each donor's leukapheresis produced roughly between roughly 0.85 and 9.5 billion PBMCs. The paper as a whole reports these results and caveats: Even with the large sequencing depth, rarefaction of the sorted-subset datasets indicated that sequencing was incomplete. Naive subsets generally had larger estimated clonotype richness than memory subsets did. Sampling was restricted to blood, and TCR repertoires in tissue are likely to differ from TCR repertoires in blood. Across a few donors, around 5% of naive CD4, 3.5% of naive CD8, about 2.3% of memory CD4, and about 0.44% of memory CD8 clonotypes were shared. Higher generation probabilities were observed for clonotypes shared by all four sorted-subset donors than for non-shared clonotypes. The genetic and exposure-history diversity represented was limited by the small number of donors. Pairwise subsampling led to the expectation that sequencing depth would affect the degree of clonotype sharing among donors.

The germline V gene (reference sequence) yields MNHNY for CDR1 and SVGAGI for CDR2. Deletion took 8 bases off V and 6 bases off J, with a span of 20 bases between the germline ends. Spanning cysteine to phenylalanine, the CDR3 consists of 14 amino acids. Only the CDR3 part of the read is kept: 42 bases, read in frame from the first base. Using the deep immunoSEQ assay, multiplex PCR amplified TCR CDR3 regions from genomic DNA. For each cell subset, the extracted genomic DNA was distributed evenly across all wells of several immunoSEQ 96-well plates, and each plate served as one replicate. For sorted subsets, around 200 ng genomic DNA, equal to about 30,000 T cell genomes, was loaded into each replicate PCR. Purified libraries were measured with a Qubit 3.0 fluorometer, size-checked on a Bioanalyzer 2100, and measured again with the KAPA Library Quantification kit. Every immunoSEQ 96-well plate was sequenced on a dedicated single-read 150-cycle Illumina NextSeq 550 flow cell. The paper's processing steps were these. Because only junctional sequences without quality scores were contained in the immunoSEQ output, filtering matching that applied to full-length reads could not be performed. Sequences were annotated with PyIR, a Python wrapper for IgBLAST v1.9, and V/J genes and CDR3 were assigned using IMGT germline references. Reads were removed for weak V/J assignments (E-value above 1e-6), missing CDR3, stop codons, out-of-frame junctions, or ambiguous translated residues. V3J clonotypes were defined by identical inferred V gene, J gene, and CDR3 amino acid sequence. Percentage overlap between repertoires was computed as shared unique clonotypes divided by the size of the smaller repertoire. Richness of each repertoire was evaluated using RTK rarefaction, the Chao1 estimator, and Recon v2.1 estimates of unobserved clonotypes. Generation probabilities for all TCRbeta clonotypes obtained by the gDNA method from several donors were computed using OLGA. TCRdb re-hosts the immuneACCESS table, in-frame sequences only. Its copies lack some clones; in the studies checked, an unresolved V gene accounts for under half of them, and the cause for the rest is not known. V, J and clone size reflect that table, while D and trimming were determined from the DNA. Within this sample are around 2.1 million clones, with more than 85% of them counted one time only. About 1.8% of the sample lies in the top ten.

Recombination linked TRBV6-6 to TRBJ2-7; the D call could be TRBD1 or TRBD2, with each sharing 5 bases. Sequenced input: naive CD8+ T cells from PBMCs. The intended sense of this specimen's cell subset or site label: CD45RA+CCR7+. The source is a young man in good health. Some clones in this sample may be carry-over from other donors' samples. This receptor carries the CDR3 CASGSPGTEGEQYF. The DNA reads TGTGCCAGCGGGTCCCCCGGGACCGAGGGCGAGCAGTACTTC.